What follows is one TCR beta chain and its context. The PCR had 60 Vbeta and 13 Jbeta primers. Some clones are missing from TCRdb's copy, which holds only in-frame ones; the method was immunoSEQ multiplex PCR. The repertoire table contains almost 40,000 clones. The data were obtained in a study of cytomegalovirus exposure and HLA in healthy donors. About the study: Clustering assigned about 80% of the approximately 370 genotyped donors to the Caucasian-associated ancestry cluster.

Sequenced: PBMCs. The clonotype was recovered from a woman aged 30 to 39 in good health and CMV-seropositive.

CDR3 amino acids: CASSRGNSGPLGSTDTQYF. CDR3 nucleotide sequence: TGTGCCAGCAGCCGTGGAAACAGCGGGCCTTTAGGGAGCACAGATACGCAGTATTTT. The chain is built from TRBV5-8 and TRBJ2-3; D is perhaps TRBD2 (6 bases). The length of the CDR3 is 19 residues. Trimming pared 4 bases from V and 0 bases from J, leaving 24 bases between. Looked up from germline, CDR1 is SGHTS and CDR2 is YDEGEE. Full variable domain (rest looked up from reference TRBV5-8 and TRBJ2-3): EAGVTQSPTHLIKTRGQQATLRCSPISGHTSVYWYQQALGLGLQFLLWYDEGEERNRGNFPPRFSGRQFPNYSSELNVNALELEDSALYLCASSRGNSGPLGSTDTQYFGPGTRLTVL.